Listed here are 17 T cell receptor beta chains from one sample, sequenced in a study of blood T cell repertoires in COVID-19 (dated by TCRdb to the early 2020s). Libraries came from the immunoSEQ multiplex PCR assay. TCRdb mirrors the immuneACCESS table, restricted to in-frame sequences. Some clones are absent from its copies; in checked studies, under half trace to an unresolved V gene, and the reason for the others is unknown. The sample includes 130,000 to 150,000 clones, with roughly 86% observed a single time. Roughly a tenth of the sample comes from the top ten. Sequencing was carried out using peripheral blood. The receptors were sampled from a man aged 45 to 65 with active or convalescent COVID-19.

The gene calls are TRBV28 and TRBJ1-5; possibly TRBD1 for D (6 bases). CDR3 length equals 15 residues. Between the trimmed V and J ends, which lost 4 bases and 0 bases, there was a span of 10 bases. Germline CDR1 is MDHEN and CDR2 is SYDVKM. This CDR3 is CASSSGTNSNQPQHF. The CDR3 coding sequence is TGTGCCAGCAGTTCCGGGACAAATAGCAATCAGCCCCAGCATTTT.

CDR3 sequence (DNA): TGTGCCAGCAGAACCATGGACACCGGGGGGGGTCAGCCCCAGCATTTT. Translation: CASRTMDTGGGQPQHF. The chain uses TRBV2 and TRBJ1-5; perhaps TRBD1 as D (5 bases). Germline CDR1 SNHLY, CDR2 FYNNEI. V lost 6 bases and J lost 6, with 21 bases in between. The CDR3 has 16 amino acids.

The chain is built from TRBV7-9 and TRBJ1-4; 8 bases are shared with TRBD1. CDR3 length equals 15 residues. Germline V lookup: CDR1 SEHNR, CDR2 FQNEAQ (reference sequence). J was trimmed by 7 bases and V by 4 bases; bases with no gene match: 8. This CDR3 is CASSSSDREAEKLFF. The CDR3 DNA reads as TGTGCCAGCAGCTCCTCGGACAGGGAGGCTGAAAAACTGTTTTTT.

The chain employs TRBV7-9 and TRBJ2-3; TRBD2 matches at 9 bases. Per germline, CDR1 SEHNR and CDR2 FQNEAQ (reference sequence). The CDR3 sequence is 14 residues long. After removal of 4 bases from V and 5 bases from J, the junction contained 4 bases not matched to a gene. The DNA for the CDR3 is TGTGCCAGCAGCTCGGGACTAGCAGGAGATACGCAGTATTTT. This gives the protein CASSSGLAGDTQYF.

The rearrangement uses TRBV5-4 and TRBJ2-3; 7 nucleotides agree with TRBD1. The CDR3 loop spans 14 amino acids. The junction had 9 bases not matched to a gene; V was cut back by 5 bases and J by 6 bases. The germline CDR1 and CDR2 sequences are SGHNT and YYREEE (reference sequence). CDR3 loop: CASRDGQASDTQYF. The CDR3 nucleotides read TGTGCCAGCAGGGACGGACAGGCGTCCGATACGCAGTATTTT.

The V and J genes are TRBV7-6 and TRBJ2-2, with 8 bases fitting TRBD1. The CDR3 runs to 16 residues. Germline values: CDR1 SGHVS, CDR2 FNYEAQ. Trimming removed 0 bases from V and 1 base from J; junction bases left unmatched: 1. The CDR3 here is CASSLADRVNTGELFF. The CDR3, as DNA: TGTGCCAGCAGCTTAGCGGACAGGGTGAACACCGGGGAGCTGTTTTTT.

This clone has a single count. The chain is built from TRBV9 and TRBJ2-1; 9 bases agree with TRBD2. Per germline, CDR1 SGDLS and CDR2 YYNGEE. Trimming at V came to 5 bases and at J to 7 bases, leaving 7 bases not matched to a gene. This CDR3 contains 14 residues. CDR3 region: CASSIAGAVNEQFF. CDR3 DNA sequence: TGTGCCAGCAGTATAGCGGGAGCGGTGAATGAGCAGTTCTTC. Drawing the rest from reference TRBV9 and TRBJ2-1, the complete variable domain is DSGVTQTPKHLITATGQRVTLRCSPRSGDLSVYWYQQSLDQGLQFLIQYYNGEERAKGNILERFSAQQFPDLHSELNLSSLELGDSALYFCASSIAGAVNEQFFGPGTRLTVL.

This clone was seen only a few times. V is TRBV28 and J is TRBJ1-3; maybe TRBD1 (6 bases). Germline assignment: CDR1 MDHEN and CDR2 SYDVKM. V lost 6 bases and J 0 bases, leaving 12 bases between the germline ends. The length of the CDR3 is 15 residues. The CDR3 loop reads CASRPTGLSGNTIYF. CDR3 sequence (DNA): TGTGCCAGCAGACCCACAGGGCTCTCTGGAAACACCATATATTTT.

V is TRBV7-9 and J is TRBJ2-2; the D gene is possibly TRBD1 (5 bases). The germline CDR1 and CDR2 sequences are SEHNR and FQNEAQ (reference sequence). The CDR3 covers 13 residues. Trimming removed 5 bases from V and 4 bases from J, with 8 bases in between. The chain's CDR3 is CASSPDSTGELFF. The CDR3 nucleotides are TGTGCCAGCAGCCCAGACAGCACCGGGGAGCTGTTTTTT.

CDR3 coding DNA: TGTGCCAGCAGCCCCGGGGTGGCCTACAATGAGCAGTTCTTC. Its protein product is CASSPGVAYNEQFF. The J gene is TRBJ2-1, the V gene TRBV7-9, with a possible D match to TRBD2 (5 bases). Germline V gene data show CDR1 as SEHNR and CDR2 as FQNEAQ (reference sequence). This CDR3 has 14 amino acids. The germline V and J ends were trimmed by 5 bases and 2 bases, with 10 bases remaining between them.

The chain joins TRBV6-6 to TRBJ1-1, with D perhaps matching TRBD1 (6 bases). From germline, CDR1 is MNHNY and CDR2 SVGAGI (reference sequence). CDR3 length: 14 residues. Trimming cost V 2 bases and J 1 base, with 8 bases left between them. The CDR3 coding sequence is TGTGCCAGCAGTTACGGGGGGGCGAACACTGAAGCTTTCTTT. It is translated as CASSYGGANTEAFF.

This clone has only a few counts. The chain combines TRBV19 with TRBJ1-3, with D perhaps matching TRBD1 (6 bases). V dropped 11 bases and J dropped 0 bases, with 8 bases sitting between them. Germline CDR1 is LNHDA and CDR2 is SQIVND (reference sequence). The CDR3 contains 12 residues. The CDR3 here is CAAGASGNTIYF. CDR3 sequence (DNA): TGTGCCGCAGGGGCCTCTGGAAACACCATATATTTT.

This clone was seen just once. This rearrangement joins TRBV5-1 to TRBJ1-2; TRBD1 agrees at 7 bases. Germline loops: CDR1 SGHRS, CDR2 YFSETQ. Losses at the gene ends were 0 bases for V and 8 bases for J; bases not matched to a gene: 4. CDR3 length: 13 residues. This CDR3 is CASSLEGARGYTF. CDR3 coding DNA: TGCGCCAGCAGCTTGGAGGGGGCGAGGGGCTACACCTTC. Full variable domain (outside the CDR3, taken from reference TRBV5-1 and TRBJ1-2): KAGVTQTPRYLIKTRGQQVTLSCSPISGHRSVSWYQQTPGQGLQFLFEYFSETQRNKGNFPGRFSGRQFSNSRSEMNVSTLELGDSALYLCASSLEGARGYTFGSGTRLTVV.

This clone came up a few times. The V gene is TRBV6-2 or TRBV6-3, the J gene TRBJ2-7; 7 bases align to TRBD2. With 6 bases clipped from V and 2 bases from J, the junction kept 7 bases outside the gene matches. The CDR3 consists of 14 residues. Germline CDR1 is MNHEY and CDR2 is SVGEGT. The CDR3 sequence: CASSGLAETYEQYF. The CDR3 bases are TGTGCCAGCAGCGGGCTAGCGGAAACCTACGAGCAGTACTTC.

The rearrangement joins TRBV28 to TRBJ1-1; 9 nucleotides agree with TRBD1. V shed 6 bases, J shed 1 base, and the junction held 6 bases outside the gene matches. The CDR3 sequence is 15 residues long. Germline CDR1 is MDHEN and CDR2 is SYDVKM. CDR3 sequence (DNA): TGTGCCAGCAGATATCCGGGACAGGGGAACACTGAAGCTTTCTTT. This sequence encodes CASRYPGQGNTEAFF.

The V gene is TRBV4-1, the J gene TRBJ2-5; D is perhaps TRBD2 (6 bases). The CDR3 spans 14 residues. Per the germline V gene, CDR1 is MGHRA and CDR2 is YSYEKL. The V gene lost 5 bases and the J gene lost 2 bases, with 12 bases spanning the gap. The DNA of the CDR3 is TGCGCCAGCAGCAACCGGGACTTACAAGAGACCCAGTACTTC. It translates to CASSNRDLQETQYF.

DNA for the CDR3: TGTGCCAGCAGTTCAGGGTCTGGGGCCAACGTCCTGACTTTC. Translating gives CASSSGSGANVLTF. This chain links TRBV6-4 with TRBJ2-6, with D maybe TRBD1 (5 bases). Germline V gene data show CDR1 as MRHNA and CDR2 as SNTAGT. Trimming shortened V by 5 bases and J by 1 base, and 6 bases separated the two germline ends. The CDR3 contains 14 residues.